This TCR beta chain emerged from a study of cytomegalovirus exposure and HLA in healthy donors. Overall study results and limits: Information on immune exposure was restricted to one variable (CMV serostatus).

PCR primers comprised 60 Vbeta and 13 Jbeta primers. The assay was immunoSEQ multiplex PCR, and TCRdb's table has in-frame clones only and misses some. This sample has about 200,000 clones, with about four fifths found just once. For this clone: The antigen remains undetermined.

The germline gives CDR1 SGHRS, CDR2 YFSETQ. V lost 0 bases, J lost 6 bases, and 5 bases stayed unmatched. The CDR3 consists of 14 residues. Each donor was healthy, and each was a bone marrow donor. The clonotype comes from a man between 25 and 39 years old in good health and CMV-seronegative. Sample: PBMCs. V and J are TRBV5-1 and TRBJ1-1; 7 bases match TRBD1. CDR3 DNA: TGCGCCAGCAGCTTGGAAACAGGGGACCCTGAAGCTTTCTTT. Its protein is CASSLETGDPEAFF.